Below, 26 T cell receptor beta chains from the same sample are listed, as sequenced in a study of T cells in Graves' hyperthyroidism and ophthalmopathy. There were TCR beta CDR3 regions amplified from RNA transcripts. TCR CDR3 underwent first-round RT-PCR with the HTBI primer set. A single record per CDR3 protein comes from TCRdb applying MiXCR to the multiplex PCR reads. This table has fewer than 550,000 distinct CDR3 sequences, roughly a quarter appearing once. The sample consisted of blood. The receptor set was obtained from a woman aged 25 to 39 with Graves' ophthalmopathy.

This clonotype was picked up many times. DNA of the CDR3: TGCAGTGCCGGGACTGCCTACGAGCAGTACTTC. It specifies CSAGTAYEQYF. The chain employs TRBV20-1 and TRBJ2-7; TRBD2 might be the D (6 bases). Germline values: CDR1 DFQATT, CDR2 SNEGSKA (reference sequence). This CDR3 region has 11 residues. Between the trimmed V and J ends, which lost 6 bases and 2 bases, there was a span of 8 bases.

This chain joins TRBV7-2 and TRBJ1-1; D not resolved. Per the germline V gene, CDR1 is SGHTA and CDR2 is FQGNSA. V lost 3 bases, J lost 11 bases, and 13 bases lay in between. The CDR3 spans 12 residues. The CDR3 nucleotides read TGTGCCAGCAGCTTTACTGAGGGCACGGCTTTCTTT. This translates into CASSFTEGTAFF.

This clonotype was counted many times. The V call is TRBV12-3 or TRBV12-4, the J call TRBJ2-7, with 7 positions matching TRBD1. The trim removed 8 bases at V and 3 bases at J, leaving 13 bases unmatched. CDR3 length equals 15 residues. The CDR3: CASRLQGLIGYEQYF. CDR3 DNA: TGTGCCAGCCGCCTACAGGGGTTAATTGGCTACGAGCAGTACTTC.

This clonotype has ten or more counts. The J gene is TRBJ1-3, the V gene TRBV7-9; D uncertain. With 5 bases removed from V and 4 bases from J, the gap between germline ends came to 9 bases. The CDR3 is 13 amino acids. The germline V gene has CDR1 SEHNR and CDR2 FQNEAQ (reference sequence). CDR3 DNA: TGTGCCAGCAGCCATGAGGGAGGAAACACCATATATTTT. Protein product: CASSHEGGNTIYF.

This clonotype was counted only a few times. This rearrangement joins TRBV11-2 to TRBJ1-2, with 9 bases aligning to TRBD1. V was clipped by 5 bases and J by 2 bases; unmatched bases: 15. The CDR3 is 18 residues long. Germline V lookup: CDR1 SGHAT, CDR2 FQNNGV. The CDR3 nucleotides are TGTGCCAGCAGCCCCTTCCTGGACAGGGGTAAAGGAAACTATGGCTACACCTTC. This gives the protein CASSPFLDRGKGNYGYTF.

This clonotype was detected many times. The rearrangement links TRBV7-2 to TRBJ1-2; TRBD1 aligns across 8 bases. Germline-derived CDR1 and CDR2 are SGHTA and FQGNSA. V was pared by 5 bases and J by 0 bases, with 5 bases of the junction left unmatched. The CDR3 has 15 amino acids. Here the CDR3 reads CASSPWTGTNYGYTF. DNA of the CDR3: TGTGCCAGCAGCCCTTGGACAGGGACTAACTATGGCTACACCTTC.

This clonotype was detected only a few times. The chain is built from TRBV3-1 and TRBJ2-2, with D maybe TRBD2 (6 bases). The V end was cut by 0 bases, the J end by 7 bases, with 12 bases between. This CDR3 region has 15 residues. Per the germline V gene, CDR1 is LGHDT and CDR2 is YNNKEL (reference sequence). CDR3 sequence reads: CASSQERGLSGELFF. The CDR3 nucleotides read TGTGCCAGCAGCCAAGAACGGGGACTGAGCGGGGAGCTGTTTTTT.

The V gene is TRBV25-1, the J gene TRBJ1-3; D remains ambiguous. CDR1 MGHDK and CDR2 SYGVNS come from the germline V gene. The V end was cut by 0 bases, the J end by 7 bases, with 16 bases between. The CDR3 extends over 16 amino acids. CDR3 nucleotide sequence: TGTGCCAGCAGTGAATATGGGCCATCTCCCTTCAACACCATATATTTT. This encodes CASSEYGPSPFNTIYF.

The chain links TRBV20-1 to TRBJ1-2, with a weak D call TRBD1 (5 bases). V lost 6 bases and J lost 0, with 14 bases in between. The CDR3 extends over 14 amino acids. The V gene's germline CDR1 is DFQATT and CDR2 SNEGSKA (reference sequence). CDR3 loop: CSALTGRTNYGYTF. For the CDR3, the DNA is TGCAGTGCATTGACGGGACGGACTAACTATGGCTACACCTTC.

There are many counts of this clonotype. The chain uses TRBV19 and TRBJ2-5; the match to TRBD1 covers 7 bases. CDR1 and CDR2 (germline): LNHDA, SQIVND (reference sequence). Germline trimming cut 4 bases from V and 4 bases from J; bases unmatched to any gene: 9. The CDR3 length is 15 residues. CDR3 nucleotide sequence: TGTGCCAGTAGTACACCGACAGGGTCGGGAGAGACCCAGTACTTC. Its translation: CASSTPTGSGETQYF.

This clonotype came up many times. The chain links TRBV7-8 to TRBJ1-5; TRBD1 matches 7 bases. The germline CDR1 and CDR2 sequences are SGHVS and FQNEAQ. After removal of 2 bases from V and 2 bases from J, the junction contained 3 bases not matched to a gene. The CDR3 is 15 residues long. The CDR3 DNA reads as TGTGCCAGCAGCTTAACCGACAGGGGCAATCAGCCCCAGCATTTT. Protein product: CASSLTDRGNQPQHF.

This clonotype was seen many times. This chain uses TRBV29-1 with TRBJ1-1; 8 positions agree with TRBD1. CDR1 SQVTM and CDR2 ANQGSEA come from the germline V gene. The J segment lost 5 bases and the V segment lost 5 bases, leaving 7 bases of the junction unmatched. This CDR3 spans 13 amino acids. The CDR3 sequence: CSVLGTGGTEAFF. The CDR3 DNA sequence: TGCAGCGTTTTGGGGACAGGTGGTACTGAAGCTTTCTTT. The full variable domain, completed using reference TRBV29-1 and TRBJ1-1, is SAVISQKPSRDICQRGTSLTIQCQVDSQVTMMFWYRQQPGQSLTLIATANQGSEATYESGFVIDKFPISRPNLTFSTLTVSNMSPEDSSIYLCSVLGTGGTEAFFGQGTRLTVV.

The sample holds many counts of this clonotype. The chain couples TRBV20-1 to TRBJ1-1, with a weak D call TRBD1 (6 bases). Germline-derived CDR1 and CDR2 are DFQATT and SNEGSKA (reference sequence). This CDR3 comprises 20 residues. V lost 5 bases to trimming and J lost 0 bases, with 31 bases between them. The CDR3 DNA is TGCAGTGCTGGGGGGCCCGGGACGTGGGCCACCCGGGCTATGAACACTGAAGCTTTCTTT. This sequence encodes CSAGGPGTWATRAMNTEAFF.

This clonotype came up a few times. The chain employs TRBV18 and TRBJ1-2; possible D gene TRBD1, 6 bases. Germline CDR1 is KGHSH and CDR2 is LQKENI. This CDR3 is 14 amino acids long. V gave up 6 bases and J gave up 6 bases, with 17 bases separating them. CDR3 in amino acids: CASSSGVVTDGYTF. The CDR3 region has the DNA TGTGCCAGCTCTTCAGGGGTTGTGACTGATGGCTACACCTTC. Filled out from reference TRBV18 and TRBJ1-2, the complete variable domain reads NAGVMQNPRHLVRRRGQEARLRCSPMKGHSHVYWYRQLPEEGLKFMVYLQKENIIDESGMPKERFSAEFPKEGPSILRIQQVVRGDSAAYFCASSSGVVTDGYTFGSGTRLTVV.

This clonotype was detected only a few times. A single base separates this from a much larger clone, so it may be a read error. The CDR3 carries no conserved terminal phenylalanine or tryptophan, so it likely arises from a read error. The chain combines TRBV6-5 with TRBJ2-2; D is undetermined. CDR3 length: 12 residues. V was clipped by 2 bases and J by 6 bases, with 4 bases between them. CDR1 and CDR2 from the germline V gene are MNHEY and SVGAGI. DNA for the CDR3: TGTGCCAGCAGTTACGTGGCCGGGGAGCTGTTTGTT. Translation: CASSYVAGELFV.

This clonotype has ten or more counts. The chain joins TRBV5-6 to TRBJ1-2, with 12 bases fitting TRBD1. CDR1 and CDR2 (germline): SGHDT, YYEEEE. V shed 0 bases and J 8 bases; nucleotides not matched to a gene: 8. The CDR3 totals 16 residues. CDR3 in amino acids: CASSLVPGQGAGGYTF. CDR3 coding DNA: TGTGCCAGCAGCTTGGTTCCGGGACAGGGGGCAGGAGGCTACACCTTC.

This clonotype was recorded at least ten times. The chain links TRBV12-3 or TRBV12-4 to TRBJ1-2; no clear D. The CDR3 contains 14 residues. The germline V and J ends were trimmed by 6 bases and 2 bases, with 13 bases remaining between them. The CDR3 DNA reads TGTGCCAGCAGCCCGAGACGGCAAAACTATGGCTACACCTTC. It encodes CASSPRRQNYGYTF.

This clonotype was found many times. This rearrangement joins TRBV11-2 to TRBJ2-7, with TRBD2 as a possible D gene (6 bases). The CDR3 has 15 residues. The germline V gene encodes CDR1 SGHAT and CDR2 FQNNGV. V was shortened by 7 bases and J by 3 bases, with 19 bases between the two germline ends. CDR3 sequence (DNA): TGTGCCAGCACCTCCCCACGGGGGAGCCTCTACGAGCAGTACTTC. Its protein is CASTSPRGSLYEQYF.

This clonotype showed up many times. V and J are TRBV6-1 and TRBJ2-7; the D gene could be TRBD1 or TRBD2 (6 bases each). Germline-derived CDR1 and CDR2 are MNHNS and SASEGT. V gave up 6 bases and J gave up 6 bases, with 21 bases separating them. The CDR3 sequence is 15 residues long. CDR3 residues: CASSPSEGGKGEQYF. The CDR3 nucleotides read TGTGCCAGCAGCCCCAGCGAGGGGGGAAAGGGCGAGCAGTACTTC.

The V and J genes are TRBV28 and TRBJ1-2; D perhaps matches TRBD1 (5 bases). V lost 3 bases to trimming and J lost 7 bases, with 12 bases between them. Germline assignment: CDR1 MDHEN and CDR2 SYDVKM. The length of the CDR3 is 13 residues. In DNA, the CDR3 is TGTGCCAGCAGTTTGGCGGGGCATGGTGGCTACACCTTC. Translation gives CASSLAGHGGYTF.

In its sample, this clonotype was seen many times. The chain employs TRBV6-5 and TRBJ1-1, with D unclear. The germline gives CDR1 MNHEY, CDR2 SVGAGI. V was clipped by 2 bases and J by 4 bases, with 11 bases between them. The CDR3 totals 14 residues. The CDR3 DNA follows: TGTGCCAGCAGTTACGGAGGCACTACCACTGAAGCTTTCTTT. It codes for CASSYGGTTTEAFF.

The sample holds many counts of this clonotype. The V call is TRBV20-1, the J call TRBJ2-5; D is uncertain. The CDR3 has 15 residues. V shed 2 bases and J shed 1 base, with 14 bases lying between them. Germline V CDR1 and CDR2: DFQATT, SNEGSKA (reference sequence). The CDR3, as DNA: TGCAGTGCTAGACCCGACTCGAGGTTCCAAGAGACCCAGTACTTC. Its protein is CSARPDSRFQETQYF.

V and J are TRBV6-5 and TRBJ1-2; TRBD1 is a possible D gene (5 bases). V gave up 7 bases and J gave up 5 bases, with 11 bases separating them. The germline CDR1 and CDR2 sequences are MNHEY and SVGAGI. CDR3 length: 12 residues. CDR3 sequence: CASTWGGYGYTF. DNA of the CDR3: TGTGCCAGCACTTGGGGGGGATATGGCTACACCTTC.

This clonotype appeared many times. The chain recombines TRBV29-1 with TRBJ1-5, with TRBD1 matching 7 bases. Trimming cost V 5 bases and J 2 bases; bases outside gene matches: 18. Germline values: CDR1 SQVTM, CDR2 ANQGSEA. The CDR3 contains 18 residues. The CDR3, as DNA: TGCAGCGTTCCTCCCCACAGGGGTCCGTACGCAGGCAATCAGCCCCAGCATTTT. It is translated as CSVPPHRGPYAGNQPQHF.

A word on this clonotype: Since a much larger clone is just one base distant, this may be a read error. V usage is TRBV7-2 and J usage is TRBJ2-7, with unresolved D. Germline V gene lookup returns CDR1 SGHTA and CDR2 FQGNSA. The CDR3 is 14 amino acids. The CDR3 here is CSSSLLTVTYEQYF. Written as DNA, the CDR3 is TGTTCCAGCAGCTTACTAACTGTGACCTACGAGCAGTACTTC.

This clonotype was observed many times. Written as DNA, the CDR3 is TGTGCCAGCAGTTCCCTGGACAGGGCTAACACCGGGGAGCTGTTTTTT. This translates into CASSSLDRANTGELFF. The V and J genes are TRBV27 and TRBJ2-2; 8 bases align to TRBD1. The CDR3 runs 16 residues. Looked up from germline, CDR1 is MNHEY and CDR2 is SMNVEV (reference sequence). Trimming removed 4 bases from V and 2 bases from J; junction bases left unmatched: 6.